Each of the 10 T cell receptor beta chains below was sequenced from the same sample in a study of shared clonotypes between healthy human individuals. Sequencing was performed with immunoSEQ multiplex PCR; in TCRdb, only in-frame clones are kept and a portion is missing. The sample carries roughly 1 million clones, approximately 78% recorded once. Sequencing was done on a sample of memory CD4+ T cells from PBMCs. Indicated subset: CD45RA-negative fraction. These receptors all come from a man younger than 35 in good health. Some clones in this sample may be carry-over from other donors' samples.

The chain is built from TRBV4-3 and TRBJ2-7; D is tentatively TRBD1 or TRBD2 (6 bases each). The CDR3 covers 15 residues. In germline, CDR1 is LGHNA, CDR2 YSLEER. With 1 base removed from V and 3 bases from J, the gap between germline ends came to 13 bases. The CDR3 protein is CASSQVVGGGYEQYF. CDR3 DNA: TGCGCCAGCAGCCAAGTTGTCGGGGGCGGCTACGAGCAGTACTTC.

A remark on this clone: This is likely an artifact of a read error, given a far larger clone one base away. The rearrangement links TRBV2 to TRBJ2-2, with D possibly matching TRBD1 (5 bases). Trimming took off 4 bases at V and 2 bases at J, with 11 bases between the two ends. The germline V gene encodes CDR1 SNHLY and CDR2 FYNNEI. This CDR3 is 15 amino acids long. CDR3 in DNA: TGTGCCAGCAGTGGGGCAGGGCGAAACACCGGGGAGCTGTTTTTT. It yields the protein CASSGAGRNTGELFF.

The chain couples TRBV6-5 to TRBJ2-5, with 8 nucleotides matching TRBD1. Germline CDR1 MNHEY, CDR2 SVGAGI. The CDR3 runs 13 residues. Trimming removed 6 bases from V and 5 bases from J; junction bases left unmatched: 5. The CDR3 DNA is TGTGCCAGCAGACGACAGGGGTCGGAGACCCAGTACTTC. Amino acid sequence: CASRRQGSETQYF.

The chain combines TRBV9 with TRBJ2-3; 11 bases align to TRBD2. The germline V gene encodes CDR1 SGDLS and CDR2 YYNGEE. There are 21 residues in the CDR3. The J segment lost 1 base and the V segment lost 3 bases, leaving 19 bases of the junction unmatched. CDR3: CASSEGLTLQTSGMGTDTQYF. The CDR3 DNA sequence: TGTGCCAGCAGCGAGGGGCTCACCCTCCAGACTAGCGGGATGGGCACAGATACGCAGTATTTT.

V is TRBV4-3 and J is TRBJ2-1, with 11 nucleotides matching TRBD2. V was pared by 4 bases and J by 6 bases, with 5 bases of the junction left unmatched. CDR3 length: 15 amino acids. The germline V gene has CDR1 LGHNA and CDR2 YSLEER. For the CDR3, the DNA is TGCGCCAGCAGCCCGAATAGCGGGAGGGCCAATGAGCAGTTCTTC. Its protein product is CASSPNSGRANEQFF.

J is TRBJ1-4 and V is TRBV15; a possible D gene is TRBD1 (6 bases). This CDR3 is built from 15 residues. The germline V and J ends were trimmed by 2 bases and 3 bases, with 10 bases remaining between them. Germline CDR1 reads LNHNV; CDR2 reads YYDKDF (reference sequence). The CDR3 protein is CATSRQTGPNEKLFF. The CDR3 DNA reads as TGTGCCACCAGCAGACAGACAGGCCCTAATGAAAAACTGTTTTTT. The entire variable domain, with the rest obtained from reference TRBV15 and TRBJ1-4, is as follows: DAMVIQNPRYQVTQFGKPVTLSCSQTLNHNVMYWYQQKSSQAPKLLFHYYDKDFNNEADTPDNFQSRRPNTSFCFLDIRSPGLGDTAMYLCATSRQTGPNEKLFFGSGTQLSVL.

This clone showed up just once. The chain recombines TRBV25-1 with TRBJ2-3; maybe TRBD1 (5 bases). The CDR3 is made up of 16 amino acids. The germline CDR1 and CDR2 sequences are MGHDK and SYGVNS. Trimming took off 3 bases at V and 5 bases at J, with 18 bases between the two ends. CDR3 bases: TGTGCCAGCAGTGAGATTAACAGGAGCCCCGGAGATACGCAGTATTTT. Encoded protein: CASSEINRSPGDTQYF.

For this clone: No DNA is shown, since the ends of the CDR3 on it are uncertain; the CDR3 is the one TCRdb lists. The genes are TRBV27 and TRBJ1-1. Germline V gene data show CDR1 as MNHEY and CDR2 as SMNVEV (reference sequence). The CDR3 is 15 residues long, counting both termini. The CDR3 loop is CASSTSGRWGTEAFF.

This clone showed up just a few times. The same CDR3 is also encoded by other DNA sequences in this sample. The CDR3 here is CAWTSGETQYF. The CDR3 nucleotides read TGTGCCTGGACTAGCGGAGAGACCCAGTACTTC. The gene calls are TRBV30 and TRBJ2-5, with 7 bases aligning to TRBD2. The length of the CDR3 is 11 residues. Germline loops: CDR1 GTSNPN, CDR2 SVGIG (reference sequence). V shed 4 bases and J 4 bases; nucleotides not matched to a gene: 0.

V usage is TRBV5-4 and J usage is TRBJ1-4, with D possibly matching TRBD1 (5 bases). With 3 bases removed from V and 4 bases from J, the gap between germline ends came to 10 bases. Germline lookup yields CDR1 SGHNT and CDR2 YYREEE (reference sequence). The CDR3 loop spans 14 amino acids. The CDR3 protein is CASSSRGGNEKLFF. DNA of the CDR3: TGTGCCAGCAGCTCTAGGGGAGGTAATGAAAAACTGTTTTTT.